Below, 20 T cell receptor beta chains from the same sample are listed, as sequenced in a study of cytomegalovirus exposure and HLA in healthy donors. Primers included in the PCR were 60 Vbeta and 13 Jbeta primers. Using immunoSEQ multiplex PCR, the repertoire was profiled, and TCRdb retains in-frame clones only, with some absent. Of approximately 190,000 clones listed, roughly 12% were seen once; the top ten hold roughly 7.7%. The sequencing sample was made of PBMCs. Receptor source: a man aged 45-60 years in good health and CMV-seropositive.

V and J are TRBV9 and TRBJ2-5; D is ambiguous. This CDR3 is 15 amino acids long. CDR1 is SGDLS, CDR2 YYNGEE, per germline. The V gene lost 0 bases and the J gene lost 1 base, with 10 bases spanning the gap. The CDR3 nucleotides are TGTGCCAGCAGCGTAGAAACCGGGTCCCAAGAGACCCAGTACTTC. Protein sequence: CASSVETGSQETQYF.

This clone was detected only a few times. The chain carries TRBV15 and TRBJ1-2; D is uncertain. Germline CDR1 LNHNV, CDR2 YYDKDF (reference sequence). V dropped 4 bases and J dropped 5 bases, with 14 bases sitting between them. There are 14 residues in the CDR3. Here the CDR3 reads CATSTVDWVYGYTF. In DNA form, the CDR3 reads TGTGCCACCAGCACCGTAGACTGGGTTTATGGCTACACCTTC.

This clone was recorded a few times. V and J are TRBV5-6 and TRBJ2-7; 9 nucleotides line up with TRBD1. V lost 3 bases to trimming and J lost 5 bases; unmatched junction nucleotides: 3. Germline-derived CDR1 and CDR2 are SGHDT and YYEEEE. The CDR3 runs to 13 residues. The CDR3 loop reads CASSWDRVHEQYV. The CDR3 DNA sequence: TGTGCCAGCAGCTGGGACAGGGTCCACGAGCAGTACGTC.

This rearrangement joins TRBV10-3 to TRBJ2-3; TRBD2 aligns across 11 bases. The CDR3 length is 18 residues. The germline CDR1 and CDR2 sequences are ENHRY and SYGVKD. The V and J ends lost 0 bases and 0 bases, in that order; junction bases with no gene match: 5. The CDR3 is CAISESKVAGGSTDTQYF. The DNA for the CDR3 is TGTGCCATCAGTGAGTCAAAAGTAGCGGGGGGGAGCACAGATACGCAGTATTTT.

This clone was picked up a small number of times. The rearrangement joins TRBV5-6 to TRBJ2-7; the match to TRBD1 covers 10 bases. There are 16 residues in the CDR3. V dropped 2 bases and J dropped 4; count of bases not matched to a gene: 9. CDR1 SGHDT and CDR2 YYEEEE come from the germline V gene. This chain's CDR3 is CASSFYSGTGAYEQYF. DNA of the CDR3: TGTGCCAGCAGCTTCTACTCCGGGACAGGGGCTTACGAGCAGTACTTC. Combining the CDR3 with reference TRBV5-6 and TRBJ2-7 gives the whole variable domain DAGVTQSPTHLIKTRGQQVTLRCSPKSGHDTVSWYQQALGQGPQFIFQYYEEEERQRGNFPDRFSGHQFPNYSSELNVNALLLGDSALYLCASSFYSGTGAYEQYFGPGTRLTVT.

This clone was counted a few times. The V call is TRBV7-2, the J call TRBJ1-4; TRBD1 matches at 8 bases. CDR3 length equals 14 residues. Germline CDR1 and CDR2: SGHTA and FQGNSA. Trimming took 2 bases from V and 7 from J; bases not matched to a gene: 3. CDR3 amino acids: CASSLQGAVEKLFF. The CDR3 nucleotides are TGTGCCAGCAGCTTACAGGGGGCGGTTGAAAAACTGTTTTTT.

This clone was seen more than once but under ten times. The chain has TRBV29-1 and TRBJ1-2; perhaps TRBD1 as D (6 bases). V was trimmed by 6 bases and J by 4 bases, leaving 15 bases between them. Germline assignment: CDR1 SQVTM and CDR2 ANQGSEA. The CDR3 length is 13 residues. CDR3: CSVLQGPAYGYTF. The CDR3 coding sequence is TGCAGCGTATTGCAGGGGCCGGCCTATGGCTACACCTTC.

This chain connects TRBV15 to TRBJ1-2; possibly TRBD1 for D (6 bases). The germline CDR1 and CDR2 sequences are LNHNV and YYDKDF (reference sequence). V was clipped by 0 bases and J by 6 bases, with 23 bases between them. The CDR3 spans 18 residues. The CDR3, as DNA: TGTGCCACCAGCAGAGAGCTGGGGGCGGCAGTAGGTGAAGATGGCTACACCTTC. It is translated as CATSRELGAAVGEDGYTF.

The J gene is TRBJ2-3, the V gene TRBV4-3, with TRBD1 identical over 7 bases. This CDR3 has 15 amino acids. V dropped 4 bases and J dropped 4; count of bases not matched to a gene: 8. The V gene's germline CDR1 is LGHNA and CDR2 YSLEER. The CDR3 sequence is CASSRAQGYPDTQYF. The CDR3 bases are TGCGCCAGCAGCCGGGCACAGGGGTATCCAGATACGCAGTATTTT.

This clone was found a few times. The V gene is TRBV30, the J gene TRBJ1-1, with D possibly TRBD1 on 6 matching bases. This CDR3 is built from 13 residues. Germline CDR1 GTSNPN, CDR2 SVGIG (reference sequence). Trimming stripped 6 bases from V and 1 base from J, with 12 bases between. DNA of the CDR3: TGTGCCTGCGGGCACAGGGCGAACACTGAAGCTTTCTTT. It is translated as CACGHRANTEAFF.

The rearrangement uses TRBV25-1 and TRBJ2-3; unclear D gene. Germline V gene data show CDR1 as MGHDK and CDR2 as SYGVNS. The V and J ends lost 3 bases and 0 bases respectively, with 10 bases between them. The CDR3 runs 15 residues. CDR3 in amino acids: CASSDPSPSTDTQYF. CDR3 bases: TGTGCCAGCAGTGACCCGAGTCCTAGCACAGATACGCAGTATTTT.

V is TRBV5-1 and J is TRBJ1-2, with 7 bases matching TRBD1. CDR1 is SGHRS, CDR2 YFSETQ, per germline. The V segment lost 0 bases and the J segment 6 bases; nucleotides outside the gene matches: 5. The CDR3 has 14 amino acids. CDR3 coding DNA: TGCGCCAGCAGCTTGGCAACAGGGGAGAATGGCTACACCTTC. Protein: CASSLATGENGYTF.

V is TRBV11-2 and J is TRBJ2-1; no clear D gene. V was cut by 1 base and J by 4 bases, with 11 bases left in between. CDR1 SGHAT and CDR2 FQNNGV come from the germline V gene. The CDR3 totals 15 residues. This chain's CDR3 is CASSLGPGAYNEQFF. CDR3 sequence (DNA): TGTGCCAGCAGCTTAGGGCCAGGCGCTTACAATGAGCAGTTCTTC.

This clone was counted a few times. The rearrangement joins TRBV11-3 to TRBJ2-5; 8 nucleotides line up with TRBD2. The junction had 7 bases not matched to a gene; V was cut back by 5 bases and J by 5 bases. The germline V gene encodes CDR1 SGHNT and CDR2 YENEEA. This CDR3 comprises 14 residues. Here the CDR3 reads CASSPGLARETQYF. Here the CDR3 DNA reads TGTGCCAGCAGCCCAGGACTAGCTCGGGAGACCCAGTACTTC.

The table lists this clone with a few counts. The rearrangement links TRBV29-1 to TRBJ1-1; no clear D gene. Germline V gene data show CDR1 as SQVTM and CDR2 as ANQGSEA. The CDR3 runs to 11 residues. V was trimmed by 7 bases and J by 4 bases, leaving 10 bases between them. In nucleotides, the CDR3 is TGCAGCGCCAGAAGAACCACTGAAGCTTTCTTT. The encoded protein is CSARRTTEAFF.

V gene TRBV13 combines with J gene TRBJ1-1, with 7 bases aligning to TRBD1. After removal of 5 bases from V and 10 bases from J, the junction contained 10 bases not matched to a gene. There are 13 residues in the CDR3. The germline gives CDR1 PRHDT, CDR2 FYEKMQ (reference sequence). This CDR3 is CASSPEGALGAFF. CDR3 sequence (DNA): TGTGCCAGCAGCCCCGAGGGGGCTTTGGGAGCTTTCTTT. Full variable domain (rest looked up from reference TRBV13 and TRBJ1-1): AAGVIQSPRHLIKEKRETATLKCYPIPRHDTVYWYQQGPGQDPQFLISFYEKMQSDKGSIPDRFSAQQFSDYHSELNMSSLELGDSALYFCASSPEGALGAFFGQGTRLTVV.

V is TRBV7-2 and J is TRBJ1-2; D possibly corresponds to TRBD1 (5 bases). This CDR3 spans 15 amino acids. Trimming took off 2 bases at V and 8 bases at J, with 18 bases between the two ends. Germline V gives CDR1 SGHTA, CDR2 FQGNSA. CDR3 residues: CASSLQGLTLGGYTF. The CDR3 DNA reads as TGTGCCAGCAGCTTACAGGGTCTCACCTTAGGCGGCTACACCTTC.

This clone turned up a few times. The sample carries other DNA sequences with the same CDR3. The chain couples TRBV19 to TRBJ2-1, with 7 bases aligning to TRBD1. CDR3 length: 15 amino acids. CDR1 and CDR2 from the germline V gene are LNHDA and SQIVND (reference sequence). Germline trimming cut 4 bases from V and 0 bases from J; bases unmatched to any gene: 3. CDR3 DNA: TGTGCCAGTAGTACGACAGGGACCTCCTACAATGAGCAGTTCTTC. Translating it yields CASSTTGTSYNEQFF.

This clone occurred a few times. The rearrangement uses TRBV18 and TRBJ2-7; 8 nucleotides line up with TRBD1. The germline V gene has CDR1 KGHSH and CDR2 LQKENI. This CDR3 has 14 amino acids. Trimming took 2 bases from V and 2 from J; bases not matched to a gene: 2. CDR3 sequence reads: CASSPIQGAYEQYV. The CDR3 DNA reads as TGTGCCAGCTCACCAATACAGGGGGCCTACGAGCAGTACGTC.

The CDR3 loop is CASKATSLVNYGYTF. The DNA for the CDR3 is TGTGCCAGTAAAGCCACTTCCCTTGTTAACTATGGCTACACCTTC. The rearrangement links TRBV19 to TRBJ1-2; D call uncertain. The CDR3 spans 15 residues. The ends were cut back, 7 bases at V and 1 base at J, with 16 bases in the middle. Germline V gene data show CDR1 as LNHDA and CDR2 as SQIVND (reference sequence).